Listed below are T cell receptor beta chains from one sample, sequenced in a study of blood T cell repertoires in COVID-19. The protocol was immunoSEQ multiplex PCR, while the TCRdb copy is restricted to in-frame clones and leaves out a portion. The sample lists hundreds of thousands of clones, more than 70% occurring once. Sequencing was performed on PBMCs or T cells enriched from blood (not recorded which). These receptor sequences come from a woman aged 45 to 65 who had recovered from COVID-19. The CDR3 runs from the conserved cysteine through the conserved F or W. The D gene is left open where the match is weak. Clone sizes are given selectively: once, few, many, or a class where the clone is expanded.

clone size,J gene,D gene,V gene,CDR3 protein,CDR3 DNA
NA,TRBJ1-4,TRBD1,TRBV5-8,CASSLAGTGNEKLFF,TGTGCCAGCAGCTTGGCTGGGACAGGTAATGAAAAACTGTTTTTT
NA,TRBJ1-2,NA,TRBV19,CASSAGTPNYGYTF,TGTGCCAGTAGTGCCGGGACACCCAACTATGGCTACACCTTC
NA,TRBJ2-3,TRBD2,TRBV7-8,CASSFERGLTDTQYF,TGTGCCAGCAGCTTTGAGCGGGGCCTCACAGATACGCAGTATTTT
NA,TRBJ1-1,NA,TRBV11-2,CASSLPPGNTEAFF,TGTGCCAGCAGCCTGCCTCCAGGCAACACTGAAGCTTTCTTT
NA,TRBJ2-1,NA,TRBV14,CASSQVGQPYNEQFF,TGTGCCAGCAGCCAAGTAGGACAGCCCTACAATGAGCAGTTCTTC
NA,TRBJ1-6,NA,TRBV5-6,CASSLDTGVSPLHF,TGTGCCAGCAGCTTGGACACCGGGGTGTCACCCCTCCACTTT
NA,TRBJ2-3,TRBD2,TRBV7-3,CASSLREIDTQYF,TGTGCCAGCAGCTTGCGGGAGATAGATACGCAGTATTTT
NA,TRBJ1-1,NA,TRBV5-1,CASSLAGGANTEAFF,TGCGCCAGCAGCTTGGCCGGGGGGGCTAACACTGAAGCTTTCTTT
NA,TRBJ2-1,TRBD1,TRBV5-1,CASSLGDRDNNEQFF,TGCGCCAGCAGCTTGGGGGACAGGGATAACAATGAGCAGTTCTTC
NA,TRBJ2-3,NA,TRBV3-1/TRBV3-2,CASSQASLNIDTQYF,TGTGCCAGCAGCCAAGCTTCTCTTAACATAGATACGCAGTATTTT
NA,TRBJ1-2,TRBD1,TRBV9,CASSAQGTNYGYTF,TGTGCCAGCAGCGCACAGGGGACTAACTATGGCTACACCTTC
NA,TRBJ2-2,NA,TRBV19,CASKPTTRVGELFF,TGTGCCAGTAAACCCACCACCCGGGTCGGGGAGCTGTTTTTT
NA,TRBJ2-7,TRBD2,TRBV28,CASSTRTRLSEQYF,TGTGCCAGCAGTACCCGGACTAGGCTTAGCGAGCAGTACTTC
once,TRBJ1-1,NA,TRBV7-2,CASSYRPFPTNTEAFF,TGTGCCAGCAGCTATCGTCCCTTTCCCACTAACACTGAAGCTTTCTTT
NA,TRBJ2-3,TRBD2,TRBV29-1,CSVALLSEREGLGDTQYF,TGCAGCGTTGCCCTCCTTAGCGAGCGGGAGGGCCTGGGAGATACGCAGTATTTT
once,TRBJ2-3,TRBD2,TRBV25-1,CASSDLAGGTDTQYF,TGTGCCAGCAGTGACTTAGCGGGGGGCACAGATACGCAGTATTTT